The clone carrying this TCR beta chain was detected only a few times. Antigen unknown. A single record per CDR3 protein comes from TCRdb applying MiXCR to the reads. The table has approximately 270,000 distinct CDR3 sequences, approximately 22% seen once. This specimen comes from a study of T cell repertoires in cytomegalovirus infection. Looking at the study overall: Epitope selection comprised recently identified HLA-C-restricted CMV epitopes and well-studied HLA-B-restricted CMV epitopes. In public TCR beta signatures, there were indications of both CMV infection and matching HLA type.

CDR1 and CDR2 (germline): DFQATT, SNEGSKA (reference sequence). This CDR3 comprises 17 residues. The V gene end was trimmed by 0 bases and the J gene end by 0 bases; junction bases not matched to a gene: 8. Study findings and constraints: CMV-specific TCR beta clonotypes restricted by HLA-C were the ones dominating the ex vivo response.

The starting material was cultured PBMCs, obtained from culture after CMV antigen stimulation. The TCR comes from a human donor in good health (CMV status not recorded). Some clones in this sample may be carry-over from other donors' samples. The genes are TRBV20-1 and TRBJ2-1; 7 bases line up with TRBD2. The CDR3: CSARDRIAGGSYNEQFF. The CDR3 DNA sequence: TGCAGTGCTAGAGATCGGATAGCGGGTGGCTCCTACAATGAGCAGTTCTTC.